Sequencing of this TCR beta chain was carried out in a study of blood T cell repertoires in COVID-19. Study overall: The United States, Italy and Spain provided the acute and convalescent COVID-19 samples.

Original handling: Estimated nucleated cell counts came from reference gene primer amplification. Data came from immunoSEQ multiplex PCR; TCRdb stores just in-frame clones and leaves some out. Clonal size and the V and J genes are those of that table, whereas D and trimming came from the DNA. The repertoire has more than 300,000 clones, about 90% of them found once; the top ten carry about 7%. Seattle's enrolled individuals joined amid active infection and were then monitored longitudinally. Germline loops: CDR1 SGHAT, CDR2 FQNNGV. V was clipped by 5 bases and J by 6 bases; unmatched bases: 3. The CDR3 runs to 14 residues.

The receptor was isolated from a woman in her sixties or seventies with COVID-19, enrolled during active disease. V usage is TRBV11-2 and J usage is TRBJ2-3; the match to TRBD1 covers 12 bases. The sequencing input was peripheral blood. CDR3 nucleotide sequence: TGTGCCAGCAGCCCGGGACAGGGGGCGGATACGCAGTATTTT. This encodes CASSPGQGADTQYF.